These 28 T cell receptor beta chains came from one sample sequenced in a study of OX40 agonist ivuxolimab in advanced cancers. The library was produced with the immunoSEQ multiplex PCR assay. As stored in TCRdb, this immuneACCESS dataset retains in-frame rearrangements with V and J assigned. A fraction of the clones does not appear; measured against another copy, unresolved V genes explain less than half of the discrepancy, and the remainder lacks a known reason. Recorded for this sample are over 80,000 clones; approximately 87% of them occurred a single time. Less than 6.5% of the sample goes to the ten largest clones. Here the sequenced sample was CD4+ or CD8+ T cells sorted from blood, taken in a trial of the OX40 agonist ivuxolimab. The receptors were gathered from an adult with an advanced solid tumor such as melanoma, head and neck, liver or kidney cancer.

The chain carries TRBV18 and TRBJ2-1, with D possibly called TRBD1 or TRBD2 (6 bases each). Germline CDR1 and CDR2: KGHSH and LQKENI. The CDR3 extends over 18 amino acids. Trimming pared 3 bases from V and 0 bases from J, leaving 18 bases between. In nucleotides, the CDR3 is TGTGCCAGCTCACCTTCTTCGGGGGCACTTAGCTCCTACAATGAGCAGTTCTTC. It translates to CASSPSSGALSSYNEQFF.

The chain is built from TRBV11-2 and TRBJ1-5, with D possibly matching TRBD1 (6 bases). V was clipped by 4 bases and J by 7 bases, with 17 bases between them. Germline V gene data show CDR1 as SGHAT and CDR2 as FQNNGV. The CDR3 loop spans 15 amino acids. The CDR3 loop is CASSYSTGYGQPQHF. CDR3 bases: TGTGCCAGCAGCTATTCCACAGGGTATGGCCAGCCCCAGCATTTT.

The chain is built from TRBV25-1 and TRBJ2-1; TRBD1 agrees at 7 bases. The junction had 5 bases not matched to a gene; V was cut back by 2 bases and J by 1 base. The CDR3 is 16 residues long. Per the germline V gene, CDR1 is MGHDK and CDR2 is SYGVNS. The CDR3, as DNA: TGTGCCAGCAGTGAACCGGACAGGAGGTCCTACAATGAGCAGTTCTTC. It codes for CASSEPDRRSYNEQFF. The variable domain in full, completed from reference TRBV25-1 and TRBJ2-1, reads EADIYQTPRYLVIGTGKKITLECSQTMGHDKMYWYQQDPGMELHLIHYSYGVNSTEKGDLSSESTVSRIRTEHFPLTLESARPSHTSQYLCASSEPDRRSYNEQFFGPGTRLTVL.

V is TRBV28 and J is TRBJ2-1, with D maybe TRBD1 (6 bases). This CDR3 contains 14 residues. The germline V gene encodes CDR1 MDHEN and CDR2 SYDVKM. With 7 bases removed from V and 3 bases from J, the gap between germline ends came to 13 bases. The CDR3 bases are TGTGCCAGCACTGAAGGGACACTCTACAATGAGCAGTTCTTC. As protein: CASTEGTLYNEQFF.

The V gene is TRBV2, the J gene TRBJ1-1; a weak D match, TRBD1 (5 bases). CDR1 is SNHLY and CDR2 is FYNNEI in the germline V gene. V lost 2 bases, J lost 10 bases, and 17 bases lay in between. The CDR3 extends over 14 amino acids. The CDR3 sequence: CASSEREGGRGAFF. The CDR3 coding sequence is TGTGCCAGCAGTGAAAGGGAGGGCGGTAGGGGAGCTTTCTTT.

The V gene is TRBV27, the J gene TRBJ2-2; D perhaps matches TRBD1 (5 bases). The CDR3 runs 13 residues. Trimming cost V 3 bases and J 5 bases, with 7 bases left between them. CDR1 is MNHEY, CDR2 SMNVEV, per germline (reference sequence). DNA for the CDR3: TGTGCCAGCAGTTTGGGGCCAACCGGGGAGCTGTTTTTT. It translates to CASSLGPTGELFF.

Here the CDR3 reads CATSRDRGLNEKLFF. CDR3 coding DNA: TGTGCCACCAGCAGAGATCGGGGGTTAAATGAAAAACTGTTTTTT. The chain recombines TRBV15 with TRBJ1-4, with D possibly TRBD1 on 5 matching bases. The CDR3 extends over 15 amino acids. Trimming stripped 0 bases from V and 5 bases from J, with 10 bases between. Per germline, CDR1 LNHNV and CDR2 YYDKDF (reference sequence). Full variable domain (missing parts from reference TRBV15 and TRBJ1-4): DAMVIQNPRYQVTQFGKPVTLSCSQTLNHNVMYWYQQKSSQAPKLLFHYYDKDFNNEADTPDNFQSRRPNTSFCFLDIRSPGLGDTAMYLCATSRDRGLNEKLFFGSGTQLSVL.

This chain uses TRBV30 with TRBJ2-3, with 7 nucleotides matching TRBD2. The CDR3 consists of 15 residues. V lost 3 bases, J lost 5 bases, and 11 bases stayed unmatched. Per germline, CDR1 GTSNPN and CDR2 SVGIG (reference sequence). CDR3 coding DNA: TGTGCCTGGAGGACGCGGGGGTCGAGGATAGATACGCAGTATTTT. As protein: CAWRTRGSRIDTQYF.

This chain uses TRBV29-1 with TRBJ2-3; D is ambiguous. The length of the CDR3 is 12 residues. CDR1 and CDR2 (germline): SQVTM, ANQGSEA. With 8 bases removed from V and 1 base from J, the gap between germline ends came to 10 bases. The CDR3 DNA is TGCAGCACCGAGACGGGCACAGATACGCAGTATTTT. Translation: CSTETGTDTQYF.

V gene TRBV5-1 combines with J gene TRBJ2-3; TRBD2 matches at 8 bases. J lost 12 bases, V lost 0 bases, and 3 bases had no gene match. Looked up from germline, CDR1 is SGHRS and CDR2 is YFSETQ. The CDR3 totals 12 residues. CDR3 protein: CASSLERTSQYF. CDR3 in DNA: TGCGCCAGCAGCTTGGAAAGGACTAGCCAGTATTTT.

This chain links TRBV5-4 with TRBJ2-1, with a weak D call TRBD2 (6 bases). The CDR3 length is 15 residues. Germline values: CDR1 SGHNT, CDR2 YYREEE (reference sequence). Deletions cut 0 bases from V and 5 bases from J, with 12 bases between. CDR3 in amino acids: CASSLATGVNNEQFF. The CDR3 DNA follows: TGTGCCAGCAGCTTGGCGACGGGAGTGAACAATGAGCAGTTCTTC.

The chain carries TRBV7-2 and TRBJ2-5, with 7 bases fitting TRBD2. CDR3 length equals 14 residues. Germline V lookup: CDR1 SGHTA, CDR2 FQGNSA. The V gene end was trimmed by 0 bases and the J gene end by 4 bases; junction bases not matched to a gene: 2. CDR3 DNA: TGTGCCAGCAGCTTAGCGACTAGCCCAGAGACCCAGTACTTC. Amino acid sequence: CASSLATSPETQYF.

This clone has a handful of counts. The chain joins TRBV6-1 to TRBJ2-7; a weak D match, TRBD1 (5 bases). This CDR3 has 14 residues. Trimming removed 2 bases from V and 0 bases from J, with 8 bases in between. The V gene's germline CDR1 is MNHNS and CDR2 SASEGT. For the CDR3, the DNA is TGTGCCAGCAGTGAACAGGGCGGCTCCTACGAGCAGTACTTC. It codes for CASSEQGGSYEQYF.

In DNA, the CDR3 is TGTGCCAGCAAAAAGGAGACTGAAGCTTTCTTT. Translation: CASKKETEAFF. V gene TRBV6-5 combines with J gene TRBJ1-1; D is unclear. This CDR3 has 11 amino acids. The V end was cut by 7 bases, the J end by 5 bases, with 8 bases between. The germline V gene has CDR1 MNHEY and CDR2 SVGAGI.

The CDR3 sequence is CASSFGQILNYGYTF. The CDR3 DNA reads TGCGCCAGCAGCTTCGGACAGATATTAAACTATGGCTACACCTTC. V usage is TRBV5-1 and J usage is TRBJ1-2, with a weak D call TRBD1 (6 bases). Between the trimmed V and J ends, which lost 2 bases and 2 bases, there was a span of 13 bases. The V gene's germline CDR1 is SGHRS and CDR2 YFSETQ. This CDR3 has 15 amino acids. The full variable domain, with the rest looked up from reference TRBV5-1 and TRBJ1-2, is KAGVTQTPRYLIKTRGQQVTLSCSPISGHRSVSWYQQTPGQGLQFLFEYFSETQRNKGNFPGRFSGRQFSNSRSEMNVSTLELGDSALYLCASSFGQILNYGYTFGSGTRLTVV.

V gene TRBV5-5 combines with J gene TRBJ2-6; no clear D. V was pared by 4 bases and J by 1 base, with 9 bases between. Germline V lookup: CDR1 SGHKS, CDR2 YYEKEE (reference sequence). This CDR3 region has 15 residues. The CDR3 reads CASSATGSGANVLTF. The CDR3 DNA follows: TGTGCCAGCAGCGCGACGGGTTCTGGGGCCAACGTCCTGACTTTC.

The chain recombines TRBV19 with TRBJ1-2, with D possibly matching TRBD1 (6 bases). Germline V gives CDR1 LNHDA, CDR2 SQIVND (reference sequence). This CDR3 contains 14 residues. Trimming left V 6 bases short and J 4 bases short, with 15 bases between. The CDR3 region has the DNA TGTGCCAGTAGCAACCCGGACAGCACCTATGGCTACACCTTC. Translation: CASSNPDSTYGYTF.

The V call is TRBV6-6, the J call TRBJ2-1; D is tentatively TRBD1 or TRBD2 (6 bases each). The CDR3 covers 15 residues. Trimming removed 4 bases at V and 7 bases at J, with 17 bases between. Germline V gives CDR1 MNHNY, CDR2 SVGAGI (reference sequence). The CDR3 nucleotides read TGTGCCAGCAGTTTTTACGGGGGACAAAAGAATGAGCAGTTCTTC. It is translated as CASSFYGGQKNEQFF.

The chain recombines TRBV18 with TRBJ2-5; 8 bases agree with TRBD1. The CDR3 length is 15 residues. Per germline, CDR1 KGHSH and CDR2 LQKENI. J lost 5 bases, V lost 3 bases, and 8 bases had no gene match. The CDR3 sequence: CASSPGQGRQETQYF. DNA of the CDR3: TGTGCCAGCTCACCCGGACAGGGAAGGCAGGAGACCCAGTACTTC.

The table lists this clone with a count of one. The chain has TRBV30 and TRBJ2-1; the match to TRBD2 covers 8 bases. Germline V gives CDR1 GTSNPN, CDR2 SVGIG (reference sequence). The trim removed 1 base at V and 0 bases at J, leaving 2 bases unmatched. The length of the CDR3 is 15 residues. The CDR3 sequence: CAWSEGTSSYNEQFF. CDR3 nucleotides: TGTGCCTGGAGTGAGGGGACTAGCTCCTACAATGAGCAGTTCTTC.

The chain links TRBV7-2 to TRBJ2-1; no clear D. The germline V gene encodes CDR1 SGHTA and CDR2 FQGNSA. This CDR3 is 14 amino acids long. V lost 5 bases and J lost 9, with 17 bases in between. The chain's CDR3 is CASSPRPASTEQFF. The CDR3 DNA follows: TGTGCCAGCAGCCCCCGGCCGGCCTCGACTGAGCAGTTCTTC.

This chain uses TRBV7-6 with TRBJ2-1; 8 bases align to TRBD2. This CDR3 contains 15 residues. J was trimmed by 7 bases and V by 9 bases; bases with no gene match: 14. The germline gives CDR1 SGHVS, CDR2 FNYEAQ. The CDR3 DNA follows: TGTGCCAGTTCCCGGCCGGGAGGGCTGGGGAATGAGCAGTTCTTC. This encodes CASSRPGGLGNEQFF.

The gene calls are TRBV7-2 and TRBJ2-3; no definite D call. The CDR3 totals 17 residues. V lost 0 bases and J 0 bases, leaving 13 bases between the germline ends. Germline CDR1 reads SGHTA; CDR2 reads FQGNSA. CDR3 DNA sequence: TGTGCCAGCAGCTTAGCGTTCGACTTTCTAAGCACAGATACGCAGTATTTT. Translation: CASSLAFDFLSTDTQYF.

A note on this clone: The sample contains more than one DNA sequence encoding this CDR3. The rearrangement uses TRBV29-1 and TRBJ2-7; D is perhaps TRBD2 (5 bases). Germline V gene sequence: CDR1 SQVTM, CDR2 ANQGSEA. There are 12 residues in the CDR3. Trimming cost V 4 bases and J 5 bases, with 12 bases left between them. CDR3 region: CSVGRGNHEQYF. The DNA of the CDR3 is TGCAGCGTTGGAAGAGGGAACCACGAGCAGTACTTC.

The chain couples TRBV18 to TRBJ1-6; no clear D. CDR1 is KGHSH, CDR2 LQKENI, per germline. There are 13 residues in the CDR3. V was clipped by 6 bases and J by 8 bases, with 11 bases between them. The DNA of the CDR3 is TGTGCCAGCTCCCGGCTTGGGGATTCACCCCTCCACTTT. Encoded protein: CASSRLGDSPLHF.

The J gene is TRBJ1-2, the V gene TRBV2; TRBD1 might be the D (5 bases). This CDR3 has 16 residues. CDR1 is SNHLY, CDR2 FYNNEI, per germline. The V and J ends lost 6 bases and 5 bases respectively, with 22 bases between them. This CDR3 reads CASSYGREGTGYGYTF. CDR3 nucleotide sequence: TGTGCCAGCAGCTATGGCAGGGAGGGAACGGGGTATGGCTACACCTTC.

V gene TRBV4-2 combines with J gene TRBJ2-3, with 7 bases lining up with TRBD2. Germline V gives CDR1 LGHNA, CDR2 YNFKEQ. V was pared by 8 bases and J by 4 bases, with 6 bases of the junction left unmatched. This CDR3 spans 13 amino acids. In nucleotides, the CDR3 is TGTGCCAGCGGGCGGGAGAGGGCAGATACGCAGTATTTT. This translates into CASGRERADTQYF.

V is TRBV5-4 and J is TRBJ2-5; D is tentatively TRBD1 or TRBD2 (6 bases each). Germline V lookup: CDR1 SGHNT, CDR2 YYREEE (reference sequence). Trimming took off 4 bases at V and 7 bases at J, with 14 bases between the two ends. The CDR3 runs to 13 residues. CDR3 sequence (DNA): TGTGCCAGCAGCCGGGACAACGGGGGGACCCAGTACTTC. Translated: CASSRDNGGTQYF.